Below, 30 T cell receptor beta chains from the same sample are listed, as sequenced in a study of regulatory T cells in long-lasting Graves disease. The TCR beta library used iRepertoire HTBI primers with Arm-PCR amplification of CDR3. MiXCR, applied by TCRdb to the multiplex PCR reads, yields one record per CDR3 protein. Altogether around 450,000 distinct CDR3 sequences are present, around a fifth being singletons, with the ten largest covering over 6%. Time point meaning: persistent/refractory GD, antithyroid drugs over 5 years with positive TRAb. PBMC RNA served as the TCR library source. This material consisted of peripheral blood mononuclear cells (PBMCs), taken when the disease was refractory, from a patient treated with antithyroid drugs. These receptors were obtained from a female donor with Graves disease.

The V gene is TRBV5-5, the J gene TRBJ2-2; a weak D match, TRBD1 (5 bases). The CDR3 is 16 amino acids. Germline CDR1 reads SGHKS; CDR2 reads YYEKEE (reference sequence). The V end lost 1 base, the J end lost 0 bases, and 10 bases lay between the germline ends. The CDR3 loop is CASSLYPTANTGELFF. The CDR3 region has the DNA TGTGCCAGCAGCTTGTACCCGACAGCGAACACCGGGGAGCTGTTTTTT.

This rearrangement joins TRBV7-9 to TRBJ2-2, with D possibly called TRBD1 or TRBD2 (6 bases each). Trimming removed 5 bases from V and 4 bases from J, with 14 bases in between. CDR1 is SEHNR, CDR2 FQNEAQ, per germline (reference sequence). The CDR3 runs to 15 residues. The CDR3 DNA sequence: TGTGCCAGCAGCCTTCTCAGGGGAGGCACCGGGGAGCTGTTTTTT. Its protein is CASSLLRGGTGELFF.

The chain has TRBV9 and TRBJ2-7; the match to TRBD1 covers 10 bases. The V and J ends lost 5 bases and 3 bases, in that order; junction bases with no gene match: 11. There are 16 residues in the CDR3. The germline V gene has CDR1 SGDLS and CDR2 YYNGEE. The CDR3, as DNA: TGTGCCAGCAGTCCAGAGACAGGGGGCGCCTTCTACGAGCAGTACTTC. Its protein is CASSPETGGAFYEQYF.

In this sample, this clonotype turned up many times. The chain recombines TRBV20-1 with TRBJ1-5; unclear D gene. Looked up from germline, CDR1 is DFQATT and CDR2 is SNEGSKA (reference sequence). V was trimmed by 2 bases and J by 3 bases, leaving 11 bases between them. The CDR3 is 14 residues long. CDR3 protein: CSARPGLINQPQHF. The CDR3 nucleotides are TGCAGTGCTAGACCTGGACTCATCAATCAGCCCCAGCATTTT.

This clonotype has a count of ten or more. This chain connects TRBV28 to TRBJ2-7; 11 bases are shared with TRBD1. This CDR3 is built from 14 residues. Germline V gene lookup returns CDR1 MDHEN and CDR2 SYDVKM. V trimming: 7 bases; J trimming: 5 bases; junction bases outside the gene matches: 7. As DNA, the CDR3 is TGTGCCAGCAACCCGGGACAGGGGGTTCACGAGCAGTACTTC. This gives the protein CASNPGQGVHEQYF.

This clonotype was seen many times. The chain carries TRBV2 and TRBJ1-2; tentative D call: TRBD1 (6 bases). V lost 6 bases and J 7 bases, leaving 15 bases between the germline ends. Germline loops: CDR1 SNHLY, CDR2 FYNNEI. CDR3 size: 13 residues. The CDR3 DNA follows: TGTGCCAGCAGCCTCCGGGACACCCGTGGCTACACCTTC. Protein product: CASSLRDTRGYTF.

At least ten counts were recorded for this clonotype. The J gene is TRBJ1-1, the V gene TRBV5-1, with D possibly TRBD1 on 6 matching bases. The CDR3 is made up of 15 amino acids. Germline CDR1 SGHRS, CDR2 YFSETQ. Trimming cost V 7 bases and J 0 bases, with 16 bases left between them. CDR3 coding DNA: TGCGCCAGCCGAGAGGGGGACCTCATGAACACTGAAGCTTTCTTT. It codes for CASREGDLMNTEAFF.

In its sample, this clonotype was seen many times. This chain uses TRBV12-3 or TRBV12-4 with TRBJ2-7, with D possibly matching TRBD2 (6 bases). There are 13 residues in the CDR3. Trimming stripped 4 bases from V and 12 bases from J, with 19 bases between. CDR3 DNA sequence: TGTGCCAGCAGTTCCGGGACTCCCGGAGTTCTGTACTTC. Its translation is CASSSGTPGVLYF.

As for this clonotype: Because it lacks the conserved phenylalanine or tryptophan at the end, this CDR3 is likely a read error. The chain carries TRBV5-1 and TRBJ2-2, with 9 bases aligning to TRBD1. The germline V gene encodes CDR1 SGHRS and CDR2 YFSETQ. V lost 1 base and J lost 0; bases outside the gene matches: 4. The CDR3 covers 17 residues. The CDR3 loop reads CASSLTGGPTNTGELFS. DNA for the CDR3: TGCGCCAGCAGCTTGACAGGGGGCCCTACGAACACCGGGGAGCTGTTTTCT.

The chain is built from TRBV9 and TRBJ2-7; perhaps TRBD1 as D (6 bases). V dropped 1 base and J dropped 1 base, with 12 bases sitting between them. Germline V CDR1 and CDR2: SGDLS, YYNGEE. The CDR3 is made up of 15 amino acids. CDR3 DNA sequence: TGTGCCAGCAGCGTATGGACAGACCCTTCCTACGAGCAGTACTTC. As protein: CASSVWTDPSYEQYF.

This clonotype was recorded many times. The rearrangement uses TRBV20-1 and TRBJ2-7; 7 bases are a match to TRBD2. There are 13 residues in the CDR3. The V and J ends lost 3 bases and 3 bases, in that order; junction bases with no gene match: 5. Germline V gene sequence: CDR1 DFQATT, CDR2 SNEGSKA (reference sequence). CDR3 sequence reads: CSARGGGSYEQYF. CDR3 nucleotide sequence: TGCAGTGCTAGGGGTGGCGGGAGCTACGAGCAGTACTTC.

This clonotype was seen more than once but under ten times. This chain joins TRBV6-1 and TRBJ2-5; 9 bases are shared with TRBD1. J gave up 3 bases and V 5 bases, and 4 bases lay outside the gene matches. CDR3 size: 14 residues. Per the germline V gene, CDR1 is MNHNS and CDR2 is SASEGT. The CDR3 is CASSKGQGEETQYF. CDR3 in DNA: TGTGCCAGCAGTAAGGGACAGGGCGAAGAGACCCAGTACTTC.

This clonotype was counted at least ten times. The chain couples TRBV29-1 to TRBJ2-7; TRBD1 aligns across 7 bases. Germline V CDR1 and CDR2: SQVTM, ANQGSEA. The CDR3 runs 14 residues. V was pared by 7 bases and J by 3 bases, with 12 bases of the junction left unmatched. The CDR3 here is CSATGTDPLYEQYF. Written as DNA, the CDR3 is TGCAGCGCCACCGGGACAGACCCCCTCTACGAGCAGTACTTC.

This clonotype was seen many times. V and J are TRBV7-3 and TRBJ1-1; D is unresolved. V was pared by 2 bases and J by 7 bases, with 17 bases between. Germline V gene sequence: CDR1 SGHTA, CDR2 FQGTGA. The CDR3 is 15 residues long. CDR3 amino acids: CASSLYAGYLGEAFF. The DNA for the CDR3 is TGTGCCAGCAGCTTATACGCGGGATATTTGGGTGAAGCTTTCTTT.

This clonotype was seen ten or more times. The V and J genes are TRBV12-3 or TRBV12-4 and TRBJ1-1, with TRBD1 identical over 8 bases. This CDR3 has 13 amino acids. J gave up 6 bases and V 5 bases, and 5 bases lay outside the gene matches. CDR3 region: CASSPDRGSEAFF. The DNA of the CDR3 is TGTGCCAGCAGTCCAGACAGGGGATCTGAAGCTTTCTTT.

Ten or more counts support this clonotype. The chain combines TRBV6-5 with TRBJ2-5; D possibly uses TRBD1 or TRBD2 (5 bases each). The CDR3 covers 14 residues. In germline, CDR1 is MNHEY, CDR2 SVGAGI. The V and J ends lost 4 bases and 1 base respectively, with 10 bases between them. This chain's CDR3 is CASSSYGAQETQYF. CDR3 coding DNA: TGTGCCAGCAGTTCCTACGGGGCCCAAGAGACCCAGTACTTC.

The V and J genes are TRBV19 and TRBJ1-1, with 7 positions matching TRBD1. The junction had 1 base not matched to a gene; V was cut back by 3 bases and J by 3 bases. Germline V CDR1 and CDR2: LNHDA, SQIVND (reference sequence). This CDR3 has 13 amino acids. The CDR3 DNA is TGTGCCAGTAGTATGGGGACAGACACTGAAGCTTTCTTT. Translated, it gives CASSMGTDTEAFF.

This clonotype has only a few counts. CDR3 sequence: CASSGTWRTGRYEQYF. In DNA, the CDR3 is TGTGCCAGCAGTGGAACCTGGAGGACAGGGCGCTACGAGCAGTACTTC. This chain connects TRBV6-1 to TRBJ2-7, with 8 bases that match TRBD1. CDR1 and CDR2 from the germline V gene are MNHNS and SASEGT. Trimming at V came to 4 bases and at J to 3 bases, leaving 11 bases not matched to a gene. This CDR3 has 16 residues.

This clonotype was observed many times. The chain has TRBV7-9 and TRBJ1-5; D gene uncertain. The ends were cut back, 1 base at V and 6 bases at J, with 16 bases in the middle. The CDR3 contains 16 residues. CDR1 is SEHNR and CDR2 is FQNEAQ in the germline V gene (reference sequence). CDR3 DNA: TGTGCCAGCAGCTTAGGTCAAGGAGGGCTCGGTCAGCCCCAGCATTTT. Its protein product is CASSLGQGGLGQPQHF.

The chain joins TRBV19 to TRBJ2-7, with D perhaps TRBD1 or TRBD2 (6 bases each). The V gene's germline CDR1 is LNHDA and CDR2 SQIVND (reference sequence). Deletions cut 5 bases from V and 6 bases from J, with 14 bases between. The CDR3 covers 13 residues. As DNA, the CDR3 is TGTGCCAGTAGTCACAGTAGGGGGGCCGAGCAGTACTTC. It codes for CASSHSRGAEQYF.

This clonotype occurred many times. The chain employs TRBV5-1 and TRBJ2-7; tentatively, D is TRBD2 (6 bases). The germline gives CDR1 SGHRS, CDR2 YFSETQ. With 0 bases removed from V and 6 bases from J, the gap between germline ends came to 10 bases. This CDR3 is built from 13 residues. CDR3 sequence (DNA): TGCGCCAGCAGCTTGGATACTAGCCTCGAGCAGTACTTC. This codes for CASSLDTSLEQYF.

This clonotype was counted many times. V is TRBV12-3 or TRBV12-4 and J is TRBJ2-5; 11 nucleotides line up with TRBD1. The CDR3 loop spans 15 amino acids. V lost 3 bases and J lost 5; bases outside the gene matches: 5. CDR3 sequence (DNA): TGTGCCAGCAGTTTGGGACAGGGGGGCCACGAGACCCAGTACTTC. Its protein is CASSLGQGGHETQYF.

This clonotype was seen repeatedly, ten times or more. The V and J genes are TRBV6-1 and TRBJ1-4; tentative D call: TRBD1 (6 bases). This CDR3 region has 15 residues. CDR1 MNHNS and CDR2 SASEGT come from the germline V gene. Trimming left V 2 bases short and J 2 bases short, with 9 bases between. CDR3 coding DNA: TGTGCCAGCAGTGAATCGGGGGCGACTAATGAAAAACTGTTTTTT. Amino acid sequence: CASSESGATNEKLFF.

This chain connects TRBV29-1 to TRBJ1-1; 8 bases are a match to TRBD1. CDR1 and CDR2 from the germline V gene are SQVTM and ANQGSEA. V trimming: 7 bases; J trimming: 0 bases; junction bases outside the gene matches: 4. This CDR3 comprises 13 residues. The CDR3 nucleotides read TGCAGCGCCCCAGGGGGCATGAACACTGAAGCTTTCTTT. Its protein product is CSAPGGMNTEAFF.

This clonotype was counted ten times or more. The chain has TRBV12-5 and TRBJ2-5, with D perhaps assigned TRBD1 or TRBD2 (5 bases each). The V gene's germline CDR1 is LGHNT and CDR2 FRNRAP. The germline V and J ends were trimmed by 6 bases and 5 bases, with 13 bases remaining between them. This CDR3 comprises 13 residues. CDR3 sequence reads: CASGGSGSETQYF. In DNA, the CDR3 is TGTGCTAGTGGAGGGTCAGGGAGCGAGACCCAGTACTTC.

This clonotype has only one observation. The chain uses TRBV7-2 and TRBJ1-5; the D gene is possibly TRBD1 (5 bases). Trimming removed 1 base from V and 7 bases from J, with 23 bases in between. CDR1 and CDR2 (germline): SGHTA, FQGNSA. The CDR3 is 18 amino acids. CDR3 nucleotides: TGTGCCAGCAGCTTAGGGCTAGCGGCGGGGGTAAGTGGCCAGCCCCAGCATTTT. It encodes CASSLGLAAGVSGQPQHF.

This clonotype has ten or more counts. The rearrangement uses TRBV6-1 and TRBJ2-2, with D possibly called TRBD1 or TRBD2 (5 bases each). V was pared by 2 bases and J by 9 bases, with 10 bases between. Germline V gene data show CDR1 as MNHNS and CDR2 as SASEGT. The CDR3 extends over 13 amino acids. For the CDR3, the DNA is TGTGCCAGCAGTGAATCTTGGGGACGGGAGCTGTTTTTT. This sequence encodes CASSESWGRELFF.

This clonotype appeared a few times. This chain uses TRBV28 with TRBJ2-2, with D perhaps TRBD1 (6 bases). This CDR3 region has 14 residues. Trimming cost V 6 bases and J 3 bases, with 11 bases left between them. The germline CDR1 and CDR2 sequences are MDHEN and SYDVKM. The DNA for the CDR3 is TGTGCCAGCAGGTGGGGGCCAGACACCGGGGAGCTGTTTTTT. Its protein product is CASRWGPDTGELFF.

The CDR3 spells CSARARSGGLLEQYF. For the CDR3, the DNA is TGCAGTGCTAGAGCGCGCAGCGGGGGTCTCCTCGAGCAGTACTTC. The J gene is TRBJ2-7, the V gene TRBV20-1; the match to TRBD2 covers 8 bases. The germline V gene encodes CDR1 DFQATT and CDR2 SNEGSKA (reference sequence). This CDR3 spans 15 amino acids. J lost 6 bases, V lost 1 base, and 11 bases had no gene match.

This clonotype was found many times. This chain joins TRBV28 and TRBJ2-7; tentatively, D is TRBD2 (5 bases). The CDR3 spans 13 residues. V was clipped by 2 bases and J by 7 bases, with 12 bases between them. The germline V gene has CDR1 MDHEN and CDR2 SYDVKM. The CDR3 bases are TGTGCCAGCAGTTTAGAGGGCTCCCCTGAGCAGTACTTC. The encoded protein is CASSLEGSPEQYF.